This T cell receptor (beta chain) was identified during a study of T-cell reconstitution after alpha-beta-depleted transplantation in children. In this sample, this clonotype turned up a few times. Germline is not matched at one junction end, which may reflect a read error. The library targeted TCRbeta and was prepared with unique molecular identifiers. A single record per CDR3 protein comes from TCRdb applying MiXCR to the PCR reads. The data contain around 600,000 distinct CDR3 sequences, about 11% of them singletons. The CDR3 is 11 amino acids. Germline CDR1 SQVTM, CDR2 ANQGSEA. The chain carries TRBV29-1 and TRBJ1-4; 7 nucleotides align to TRBD1. The sequence was obtained from a human donor who donated a stem cell graft to a child with acute myeloid leukemia. The specimen comprised PBMCs from the stem cell graft donor, sampled from the stem cell graft. CDR3 coding DNA: TGCAGCGTCCACACGGGGACAGACCTGGTTTTT. It is translated as CSVHTGTDLVF.